These 8 T cell receptor beta chains share one sample of origin, sequenced in a study of CD8 T cells in ankylosing spondylitis. TCRdb re-called the 5' RACE reads through MiXCR, storing one row per CDR3 protein. The repertoire holds some 150,000 distinct CDR3 sequences, with 11% as singletons. Sequencing was done on a sample of blood, either unsorted or a sorted T cell fraction (not recorded which). The source is a female donor with ankylosing spondylitis or in good health (not recorded which).

This clonotype has at least ten counts. This chain's CDR3 is CASSLMREGYTF. CDR3 DNA sequence: TGTGCCAGCAGCTTGATGCGGGAAGGCTACACCTTC. The chain has TRBV7-2 and TRBJ1-2; D is unresolved. This CDR3 spans 12 amino acids. V lost 3 bases to trimming and J lost 8 bases, with 10 bases between them. Germline V lookup: CDR1 SGHTA, CDR2 FQGNSA.

The CDR3 nucleotides read TGCGCCAGCAGCCAAATGCAGGGACTTCGGTCTGAAGCTTTCTTT. It encodes CASSQMQGLRSEAFF. J is TRBJ1-1 and V is TRBV5-1; D is perhaps TRBD1 (5 bases). With 4 bases removed from V and 6 bases from J, the gap between germline ends came to 19 bases. This CDR3 comprises 15 residues. In germline, CDR1 is SGHRS, CDR2 YFSETQ.

This clonotype was counted many times. The chain links TRBV5-1 to TRBJ1-2; D is unresolved. CDR1 and CDR2 (germline): SGHRS, YFSETQ. Trimming took 0 bases from V and 9 from J, leaving 15 bases between them. The CDR3 spans 14 residues. DNA of the CDR3: TGCGCCAGCAGCTTGGTGTCCCCGCCGGAGAGCTACACCTTC. Its protein is CASSLVSPPESYTF.

Ten or more counts support this clonotype. A much larger clone sits a single nucleotide away, making a read error possible. The J gene is TRBJ2-2, the V gene TRBV9; D gene unclear. Trimming removed 3 bases at V and 3 bases at J, with 3 bases between. From germline, CDR1 is SGDLS and CDR2 YYNGEE. The CDR3 has 12 amino acids. The CDR3, as DNA: TGTGCCAGCAGCGGAGACACCGGGGAGCTGTTTTTT. Protein sequence: CASSGDTGELFF.

This clonotype was counted ten times or more. The chain is built from TRBV5-1 and TRBJ2-3, with TRBD1 identical over 7 bases. This CDR3 is 18 amino acids long. Germline V lookup: CDR1 SGHRS, CDR2 YFSETQ. Trimming removed 3 bases from V and 0 bases from J; junction bases left unmatched: 13. The CDR3 spells CASSSSPIGQDSTDTQYF. The CDR3 DNA reads as TGCGCCAGCAGCTCCTCTCCGATTGGACAGGATAGCACAGATACGCAGTATTTT.

This clonotype was found a few times. The chain carries TRBV10-3 and TRBJ2-3; D remains ambiguous. CDR1 and CDR2 from the germline V gene are ENHRY and SYGVKD. This CDR3 comprises 13 residues. V lost 3 bases and J lost 3, with 7 bases in between. For the CDR3, the DNA is TGTGCCATCAGTGAAGGGCGAACAGATACGCAGTATTTT. The encoded protein is CAISEGRTDTQYF.

This clonotype was seen ten or more times. This chain connects TRBV6-2 or TRBV6-3 to TRBJ2-1, with D maybe TRBD2 (6 bases). Looked up from germline, CDR1 is MNHEY and CDR2 is SVGEGT. The V gene lost 2 bases and the J gene lost 10 bases, with 12 bases spanning the gap. This CDR3 comprises 13 residues. The CDR3 sequence: CASSYTGRKEQFF. CDR3 sequence (DNA): TGTGCCAGCAGTTACACTGGGAGGAAGGAGCAGTTCTTC.

This clonotype turned up a few times. The DNA of the CDR3 is TGTGCCAGCTCCCAGGGATATAGCAATCAGCCCCAGCATTTT. Encoded protein: CASSQGYSNQPQHF. V is TRBV18 and J is TRBJ1-5; TRBD1 is a possible D gene (5 bases). V was shortened by 6 bases and J by 0 bases, with 9 bases between the two germline ends. From germline, CDR1 is KGHSH and CDR2 LQKENI. This CDR3 is 14 amino acids long.